Presented here are 23 T cell receptor beta chains from one specimen sequenced in a study of OX40 agonist ivuxolimab in advanced cancers. The method was immunoSEQ multiplex PCR; TCRdb's version includes in-frame clones alone and lacks a portion of them. The sample consists of about 35,000 clones, more than 75% of them appearing once. The sequencing used CD4+ or CD8+ T cells sorted from blood, collected in a trial of the OX40 agonist ivuxolimab. The receptors were gathered from an adult with an advanced solid tumor such as melanoma, head and neck, liver or kidney cancer.

V is TRBV19 and J is TRBJ1-6; D not certain. The V and J ends lost 5 bases and 7 bases respectively, with 9 bases between them. CDR1 and CDR2 from the germline V gene are LNHDA and SQIVND (reference sequence). The CDR3 is made up of 13 amino acids. The DNA of the CDR3 is TGTGCCAGTAGTCGGTTTCTAAATTCACCCCTCCACTTT. The encoded protein is CASSRFLNSPLHF.

The V and J genes are TRBV13 and TRBJ2-1, with D uncertain. The CDR3 covers 12 residues. CDR1 and CDR2 (germline): PRHDT, FYEKMQ (reference sequence). The germline V and J ends were trimmed by 2 bases and 7 bases, with 6 bases remaining between them. The CDR3: CASSLRPNEQFF. CDR3 coding DNA: TGTGCCAGCAGCTTAAGGCCGAATGAGCAGTTCTTC.

This chain joins TRBV19 and TRBJ1-3; the D gene is possibly TRBD1 (5 bases). The CDR3 is made up of 14 amino acids. Trimming cost V 0 bases and J 7 bases, with 10 bases left between them. The V gene's germline CDR1 is LNHDA and CDR2 SQIVND (reference sequence). CDR3 nucleotide sequence: TGTGCCAGTAGTATAGATGGGACCGCGAACACCATATATTTT. Translated, it gives CASSIDGTANTIYF.

The V call is TRBV5-8, the J call TRBJ1-2, with a weak D call TRBD1 (6 bases). V lost 4 bases and J lost 12, with 7 bases in between. This CDR3 region has 9 residues. Per the germline V gene, CDR1 is SGHTS and CDR2 is YDEGEE. In nucleotides, the CDR3 is TGTGCCAGCAGCACAGGGAACACCTTC. Amino acid sequence: CASSTGNTF.

The CDR3 DNA follows: TGTGCCAGAAGCCGGGGGACTAGCGGGGGGCCGCTGACCTACAATGAGCAGTTCTTC. It yields the protein CARSRGTSGGPLTYNEQFF. This chain links TRBV5-3 with TRBJ2-1; 15 bases fit TRBD2. TRBV5-3 is flagged as an ORF with uncertain function. The CDR3 consists of 19 residues. Trimming cost V 4 bases and J 2 bases; bases outside gene matches: 10.

This rearrangement joins TRBV6-1 to TRBJ1-4; D possibly corresponds to TRBD1 (6 bases). V gave up 4 bases and J gave up 1 base, with 10 bases separating them. The V gene's germline CDR1 is MNHNS and CDR2 SASEGT. The CDR3 is 15 amino acids. The CDR3 DNA reads as TGTGCCAGCAGTGGAACAGGGATAACTAATGAAAAACTGTTTTTT. Translated: CASSGTGITNEKLFF.

J is TRBJ2-7 and V is TRBV7-3, with 9 bases fitting TRBD2. Germline-derived CDR1 and CDR2 are SGHTA and FQGTGA. Trimming took 7 bases from V and 0 from J; bases not matched to a gene: 4. The CDR3 runs to 14 residues. This chain's CDR3 is CASKASGDSYEQYF. The CDR3 DNA reads TGTGCCAGCAAAGCTAGCGGGGACTCCTACGAGCAGTACTTC.

V is TRBV18 and J is TRBJ2-6; 10 bases line up with TRBD1. Germline CDR1 and CDR2: KGHSH and LQKENI. The CDR3 is 18 residues long. V lost 4 bases to trimming and J lost 2 bases; unmatched junction nucleotides: 8. CDR3 loop: CASSQRDRGSTGANVLTF. CDR3 in DNA: TGTGCCAGCTCACAGCGGGACAGGGGTTCGACTGGGGCCAACGTCCTGACTTTC.

This clone was recorded a few times. The J gene is TRBJ1-6, the V gene TRBV11-2; TRBD1 might be the D (6 bases). The V gene's germline CDR1 is SGHAT and CDR2 FQNNGV. Trimming removed 5 bases at V and 8 bases at J, with 13 bases between. The CDR3 loop spans 14 amino acids. The CDR3: CASSLTGTHSPLHF. The CDR3 region has the DNA TGTGCCAGCAGCCTCACAGGGACCCATTCACCCCTCCACTTT. Complete variable domain (other parts from reference TRBV11-2 and TRBJ1-6): EAGVAQSPRYKIIEKRQSVAFWCNPISGHATLYWYQQILGQGPKLLIQFQNNGVVDDSQLPKDRFSAERLKGVDSTLKIQPAKLEDSAVYLCASSLTGTHSPLHFGNGTRLTVT.

V and J are TRBV4-1 and TRBJ1-1; maybe TRBD1 (5 bases). The ends were cut back, 0 bases at V and 10 bases at J, with 15 bases in the middle. There are 14 residues in the CDR3. Germline V gene lookup returns CDR1 MGHRA and CDR2 YSYEKL. CDR3 residues: CASSQDQRGDGAFF. In nucleotides, the CDR3 is TGCGCCAGCAGCCAAGATCAGAGGGGTGATGGAGCTTTCTTT.

Many counts were recorded for this clone. The J gene is TRBJ1-2, the V gene TRBV4-1, with D tentatively TRBD1 (6 bases). The ends were cut back, 1 base at V and 6 bases at J, with 12 bases in the middle. The CDR3 covers 14 residues. Germline CDR1 is MGHRA and CDR2 is YSYEKL. CDR3 sequence reads: CASSQVPGVDGYTF. The CDR3 DNA follows: TGCGCCAGCAGCCAAGTCCCAGGGGTAGATGGCTACACCTTC.

The chain combines TRBV7-8 with TRBJ1-1; 9 nucleotides match TRBD1. The V and J ends lost 4 bases and 3 bases, in that order; junction bases with no gene match: 6. The germline V gene encodes CDR1 SGHVS and CDR2 FQNEAQ. The CDR3 is 15 amino acids. The CDR3 DNA reads as TGTGCCAGCAGCTCCATGGGACAGGGCGACACTGAAGCTTTCTTT. Amino acids: CASSSMGQGDTEAFF.

The chain employs TRBV6-5 and TRBJ1-1; D is possibly TRBD1 (5 bases). Trimming removed 6 bases at V and 1 base at J, with 12 bases between. Looked up from germline, CDR1 is MNHEY and CDR2 is SVGAGI. The CDR3 loop spans 14 amino acids. DNA for the CDR3: TGTGCCAGCAGGCCCCGGGGCCGGAACACTGAAGCTTTCTTT. Translation: CASRPRGRNTEAFF.

This clone is labeled as medium-sized. The V call is TRBV7-8, the J call TRBJ2-7; 11 bases are shared with TRBD1. CDR1 and CDR2 (germline): SGHVS, FQNEAQ. The CDR3 consists of 15 residues. The J segment lost 0 bases and the V segment lost 5 bases, leaving 3 bases of the junction unmatched. CDR3 sequence: CASSAGQGGSYEQYF. CDR3 coding DNA: TGTGCCAGCAGCGCGGGACAGGGGGGCTCCTACGAGCAGTACTTC.

This clone has a single count. This rearrangement joins TRBV7-2 to TRBJ1-5; possibly TRBD1 for D (5 bases). Trimming took off 3 bases at V and 3 bases at J, with 12 bases between the two ends. The germline V gene encodes CDR1 SGHTA and CDR2 FQGNSA. The CDR3 spans 15 residues. CDR3 loop: CASSFAAGPNQPQHF. Written as DNA, the CDR3 is TGTGCCAGCAGCTTTGCCGCAGGGCCCAATCAGCCCCAGCATTTT.

The CDR3 DNA reads TGTGCCAGTAGTGACAATCAGCCCCAGCATTTT. Translating gives CASSDNQPQHF. The rearrangement uses TRBV19 and TRBJ1-5; D call uncertain. Trimming pared 5 bases from V and 3 bases from J, leaving 2 bases between. Germline assignment: CDR1 LNHDA and CDR2 SQIVND (reference sequence). This CDR3 is 11 amino acids long.

The chain carries TRBV2 and TRBJ1-1, with TRBD1 matching 7 bases. The V gene's germline CDR1 is SNHLY and CDR2 FYNNEI. The CDR3 has 16 residues. V lost 10 bases to trimming and J lost 4 bases; unmatched junction nucleotides: 18. The CDR3 nucleotides are TGTGCCACCAGCGGGGGTACAGGGGCCGGTTTCACTGAAGCTTTCTTT. Protein product: CATSGGTGAGFTEAFF.

The chain links TRBV4-1 to TRBJ2-5; D call uncertain. Germline lookup yields CDR1 MGHRA and CDR2 YSYEKL. This CDR3 region has 13 residues. Trimming removed 1 base from V and 5 bases from J, with 8 bases in between. In nucleotides, the CDR3 is TGCGCCAGCAGCCAAGGGGCTACGGAGACCCAGTACTTC. Translation: CASSQGATETQYF.

Only a few counts were recorded for this clone. The V gene is TRBV18, the J gene TRBJ1-3; TRBD1 agrees at 10 bases. V shed 3 bases, J shed 4 bases, and the junction held 3 bases outside the gene matches. CDR3 length: 15 amino acids. In germline, CDR1 is KGHSH, CDR2 LQKENI. As DNA, the CDR3 is TGTGCCAGCTCACCCGGGACAGGGGACGGAAACACCATATATTTT. Translating it yields CASSPGTGDGNTIYF.

V is TRBV30 and J is TRBJ1-2; 7 nucleotides line up with TRBD1. Germline CDR1 is GTSNPN and CDR2 is SVGIG (reference sequence). Losses at the gene ends were 3 bases for V and 6 bases for J; bases not matched to a gene: 7. The CDR3 has 13 amino acids. CDR3 region: CAWSQDRVDGYTF. CDR3 DNA sequence: TGTGCCTGGAGCCAAGACAGGGTGGATGGCTACACCTTC.

The rearrangement joins TRBV21-1 to TRBJ2-5; the D call TRBD1 from the table was never checked on the DNA. TRBV21-1 is a documented pseudogene. CDR3 length equals 16 residues. DNA for the CDR3: TGTGCCAGCAGCAAAGAGTTAGGCCGGCAGGAAGAGACCCAGTACTTC. Amino acids: CASSKELGRQEETQYF.

The V and J genes are TRBV6-1 and TRBJ1-3; D is unclear. Trimming removed 1 base at V and 4 bases at J, with 11 bases between. This CDR3 has 15 residues. Germline-derived CDR1 and CDR2 are MNHNS and SASEGT. The CDR3, as DNA: TGTGCCAGCAGTGAAGTATGGGGAGCCGGAAACACCATATATTTT. As protein: CASSEVWGAGNTIYF.

This clone was seen just once. The chain joins TRBV29-1 to TRBJ2-1, with 7 positions matching TRBD2. The CDR3 length is 14 residues. From germline, CDR1 is SQVTM and CDR2 ANQGSEA. V was clipped by 1 base and J by 8 bases; unmatched bases: 8. The CDR3: CSVEGQRGDDEQFF. In nucleotides, the CDR3 is TGCAGCGTTGAAGGTCAGCGGGGCGATGATGAGCAGTTCTTC.